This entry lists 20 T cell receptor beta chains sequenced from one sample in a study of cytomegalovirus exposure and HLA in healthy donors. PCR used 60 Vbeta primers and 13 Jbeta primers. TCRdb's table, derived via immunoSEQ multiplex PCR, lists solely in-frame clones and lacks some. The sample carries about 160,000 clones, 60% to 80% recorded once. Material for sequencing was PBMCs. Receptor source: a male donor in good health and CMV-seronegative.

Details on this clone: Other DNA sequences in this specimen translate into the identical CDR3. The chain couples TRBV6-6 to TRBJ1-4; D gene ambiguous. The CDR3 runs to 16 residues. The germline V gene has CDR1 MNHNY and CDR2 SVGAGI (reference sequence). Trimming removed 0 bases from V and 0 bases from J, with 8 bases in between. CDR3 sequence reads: CASSYSSGATNEKLFF. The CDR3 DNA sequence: TGTGCCAGCAGTTACTCGTCTGGAGCAACTAATGAAAAACTGTTTTTT.

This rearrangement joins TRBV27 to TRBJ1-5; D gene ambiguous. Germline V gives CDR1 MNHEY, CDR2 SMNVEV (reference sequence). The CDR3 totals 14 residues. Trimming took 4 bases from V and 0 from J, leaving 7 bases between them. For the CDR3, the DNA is TGTGCCAGCAGTTCGTTAGTTAGCAATCAGCCCCAGCATTTT. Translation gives CASSSLVSNQPQHF.

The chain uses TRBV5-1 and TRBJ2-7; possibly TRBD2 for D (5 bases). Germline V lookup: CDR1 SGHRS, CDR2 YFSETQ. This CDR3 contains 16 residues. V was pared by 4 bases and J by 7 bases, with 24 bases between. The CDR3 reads CASSAHPVGTSGEQYF. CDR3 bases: TGCGCCAGCAGCGCACACCCGGTCGGTACGTCGGGGGAGCAGTACTTC.

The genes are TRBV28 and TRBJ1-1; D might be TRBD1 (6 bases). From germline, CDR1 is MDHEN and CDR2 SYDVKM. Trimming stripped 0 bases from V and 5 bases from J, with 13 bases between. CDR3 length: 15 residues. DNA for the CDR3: TGTGCCAGCAGTTTATGGCGCAGGGGCCGGACTGAAGCTTTCTTT. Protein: CASSLWRRGRTEAFF.

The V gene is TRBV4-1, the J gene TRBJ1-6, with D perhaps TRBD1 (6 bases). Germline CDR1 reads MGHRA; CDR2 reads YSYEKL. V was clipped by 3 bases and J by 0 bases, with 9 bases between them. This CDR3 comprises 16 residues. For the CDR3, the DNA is TGCGCCAGCAGCCAGCCAGGGGCCTCCTATAATTCACCCCTCCACTTT. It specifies CASSQPGASYNSPLHF.

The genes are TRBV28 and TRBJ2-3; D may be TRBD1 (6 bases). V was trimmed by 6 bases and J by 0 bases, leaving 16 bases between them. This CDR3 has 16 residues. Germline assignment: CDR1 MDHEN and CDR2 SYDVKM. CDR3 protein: CASSPNNRVSTDTQYF. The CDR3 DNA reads TGTGCCAGCAGCCCGAACAACAGGGTGAGCACAGATACGCAGTATTTT.

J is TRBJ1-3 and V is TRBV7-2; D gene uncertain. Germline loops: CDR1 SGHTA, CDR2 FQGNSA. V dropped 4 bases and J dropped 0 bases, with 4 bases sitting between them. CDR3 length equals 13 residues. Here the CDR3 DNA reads TGTGCCAGCAGCTCCCGCTCTGGAAACACCATATATTTT. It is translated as CASSSRSGNTIYF.

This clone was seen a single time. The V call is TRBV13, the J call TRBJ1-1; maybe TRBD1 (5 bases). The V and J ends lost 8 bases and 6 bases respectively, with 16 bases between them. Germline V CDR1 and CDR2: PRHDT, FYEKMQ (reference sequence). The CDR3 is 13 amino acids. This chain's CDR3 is CASSSGSRAEAFF. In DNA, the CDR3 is TGTGCCAGCTCCTCAGGGTCCCGGGCTGAAGCTTTCTTT.

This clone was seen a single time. The CDR3 is CASTDRTLANYGYTF. DNA for the CDR3: TGTGCCAGTACTGACAGGACGCTAGCTAACTATGGCTACACCTTC. The chain recombines TRBV19 with TRBJ1-2; D might be TRBD1 (6 bases). The V and J ends lost 7 bases and 0 bases respectively, with 15 bases between them. The V gene's germline CDR1 is LNHDA and CDR2 SQIVND (reference sequence). This CDR3 contains 15 residues.

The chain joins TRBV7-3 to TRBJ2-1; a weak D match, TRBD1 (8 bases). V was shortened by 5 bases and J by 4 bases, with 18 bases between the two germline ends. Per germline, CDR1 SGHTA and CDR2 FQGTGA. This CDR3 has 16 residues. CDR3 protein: CASSRTGQGGYNEQFF. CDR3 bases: TGTGCCAGCAGCCGAACTGGACAGGGAGGGTACAATGAGCAGTTCTTC.

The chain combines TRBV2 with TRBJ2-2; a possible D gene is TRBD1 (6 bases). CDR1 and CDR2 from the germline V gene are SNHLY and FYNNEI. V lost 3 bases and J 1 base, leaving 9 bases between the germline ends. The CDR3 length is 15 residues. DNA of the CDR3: TGTGCCAGCAGTGACTGGGGGCGGAACACCGGGGAGCTGTTTTTT. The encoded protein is CASSDWGRNTGELFF.

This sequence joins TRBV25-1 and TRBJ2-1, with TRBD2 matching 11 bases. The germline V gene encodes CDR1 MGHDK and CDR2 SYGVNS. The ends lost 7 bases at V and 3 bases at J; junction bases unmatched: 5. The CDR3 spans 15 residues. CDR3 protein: CASMGLAVFYNEQFF. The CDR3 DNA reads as TGTGCCAGCATGGGACTAGCGGTGTTCTACAATGAGCAGTTCTTC.

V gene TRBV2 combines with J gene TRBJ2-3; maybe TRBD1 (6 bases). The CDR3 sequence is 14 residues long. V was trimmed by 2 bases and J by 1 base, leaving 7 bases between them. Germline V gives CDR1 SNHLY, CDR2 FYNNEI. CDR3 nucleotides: TGTGCCAGCAGTGAATGGGGGCGCACAGATACGCAGTATTTT. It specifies CASSEWGRTDTQYF.

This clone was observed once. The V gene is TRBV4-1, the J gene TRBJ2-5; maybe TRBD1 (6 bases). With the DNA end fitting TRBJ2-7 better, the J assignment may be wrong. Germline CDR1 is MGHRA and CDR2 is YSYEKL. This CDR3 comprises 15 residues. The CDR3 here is CASSPGGYSSYEQYF. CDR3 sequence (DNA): TGCGCCAGCAGCCCTGGGGGCTACTCCTCCTACGAGCAGTACTTC.

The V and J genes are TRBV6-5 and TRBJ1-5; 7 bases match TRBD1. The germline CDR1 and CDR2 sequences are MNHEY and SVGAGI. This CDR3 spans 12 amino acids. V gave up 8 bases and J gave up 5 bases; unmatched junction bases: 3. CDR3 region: CASGTVDQPQHF. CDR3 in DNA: TGTGCCAGCGGGACAGTCGATCAGCCCCAGCATTTT.

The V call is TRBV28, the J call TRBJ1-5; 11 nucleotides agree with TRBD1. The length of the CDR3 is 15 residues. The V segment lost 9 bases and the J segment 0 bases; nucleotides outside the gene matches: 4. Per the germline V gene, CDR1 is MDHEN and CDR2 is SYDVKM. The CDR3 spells CASGTGGYSNQPQHF. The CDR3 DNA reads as TGTGCCAGTGGGACAGGGGGTTATAGCAATCAGCCCCAGCATTTT.

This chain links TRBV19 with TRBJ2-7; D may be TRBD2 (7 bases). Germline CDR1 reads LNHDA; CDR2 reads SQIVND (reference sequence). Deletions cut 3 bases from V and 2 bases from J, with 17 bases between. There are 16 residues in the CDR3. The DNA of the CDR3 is TGTGCCAGTAGTATTGTCGGCGGGGGCAAAGCCTACGAGCAGTACTTC. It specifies CASSIVGGGKAYEQYF.

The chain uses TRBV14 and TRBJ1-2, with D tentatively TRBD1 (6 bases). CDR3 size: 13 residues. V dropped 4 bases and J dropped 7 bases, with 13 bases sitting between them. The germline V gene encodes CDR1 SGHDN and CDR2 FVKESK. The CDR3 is CASSPRTAGGYTF. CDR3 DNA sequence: TGTGCCAGCAGCCCCAGGACAGCCGGTGGCTACACCTTC.

For the CDR3, the DNA is TGCGCCAGCAGCCAATACGACAGGATTAATCGGGGCTACACCTTC. It encodes CASSQYDRINRGYTF. The chain links TRBV4-1 to TRBJ1-2; D is perhaps TRBD1 (6 bases). V lost 2 bases and J lost 8, with 18 bases in between. The germline CDR1 and CDR2 sequences are MGHRA and YSYEKL. CDR3 length: 15 residues.

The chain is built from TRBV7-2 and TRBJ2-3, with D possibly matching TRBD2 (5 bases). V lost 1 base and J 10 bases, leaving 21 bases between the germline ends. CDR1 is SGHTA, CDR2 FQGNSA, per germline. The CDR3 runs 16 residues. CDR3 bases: TGTGCCAGCAGCTTAGGTACTTCGGAGCTCAGGCGGGCGCAGTATTTT. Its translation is CASSLGTSELRRAQYF.